The 7 T cell receptor beta chains listed next were all sequenced from one sample in a study. In TCRdb, the 5' RACE reads were re-called with MiXCR into one record per CDR3 protein. The table includes some 62,000 distinct CDR3 sequences, approximately 29% detected once. The sequenced sample consisted of tumor-infiltrating naive CD4+ T cells sorted from the breast tumor. As to subset: naive CD4+ T cells, CD4+CD45RA+CD25-. These receptors all stem from a female donor with breast cancer.

This clonotype occurred many times. The V gene is TRBV7-8, the J gene TRBJ2-3; no clear D. The CDR3 covers 14 residues. Trimming stripped 1 base from V and 6 bases from J, with 11 bases between. Germline V gene data show CDR1 as SGHVS and CDR2 as FQNEAQ. CDR3 in DNA: TGTGCCAGCAGCTTAGGGACCGTTGGGGATACGCAGTATTTT. Translated: CASSLGTVGDTQYF.

V usage is TRBV20-1 and J usage is TRBJ2-3, with 13 bases fitting TRBD2. Unmatched junction bases numbered 5, after V lost 5 bases and J lost 0 bases. The CDR3 spans 16 residues. The germline V gene has CDR1 DFQATT and CDR2 SNEGSKA (reference sequence). The chain's CDR3 is CSALGLAGLSTDTQYF. The CDR3 DNA is TGCAGTGCTCTGGGACTAGCGGGACTCAGCACAGATACGCAGTATTTT.

This clonotype showed up many times. The chain uses TRBV6-5 and TRBJ1-1; maybe TRBD1 (6 bases). Germline V gives CDR1 MNHEY, CDR2 SVGAGI. V gave up 2 bases and J gave up 0 bases, with 7 bases separating them. This CDR3 region has 14 residues. CDR3 bases: TGTGCCAGCAGTTACAGGGGGTTGAACACTGAAGCTTTCTTT. This encodes CASSYRGLNTEAFF.

This clonotype has just a few counts. The chain employs TRBV27 and TRBJ1-3; D is unclear. This CDR3 has 13 residues. CDR1 and CDR2 (germline): MNHEY, SMNVEV (reference sequence). V dropped 3 bases and J dropped 3 bases, with 6 bases sitting between them. CDR3 coding DNA: TGTGCCAGCAGTTTTGTCGGTGGAAACACCATATATTTT. This gives the protein CASSFVGGNTIYF.

The chain carries TRBV5-1 and TRBJ1-1; weak D call: TRBD1 (6 bases). This CDR3 spans 17 amino acids. The germline V gene encodes CDR1 SGHRS and CDR2 YFSETQ. The V and J ends lost 0 bases and 2 bases respectively, with 17 bases between them. CDR3 in DNA: TGCGCCAGCAGCTTGGGACTAACCGGGGGCGTTAACACTGAAGCTTTCTTT. Translated: CASSLGLTGGVNTEAFF.

This clonotype has just a few counts. The chain employs TRBV5-1 and TRBJ1-5; D gene unclear. V lost 0 bases to trimming and J lost 7 bases, with 8 bases between them. Germline assignment: CDR1 SGHRS and CDR2 YFSETQ. There are 13 residues in the CDR3. CDR3: CASSLAEDQPQHF. For the CDR3, the DNA is TGCGCCAGCAGCTTGGCGGAGGACCAGCCCCAGCATTTT.

This clonotype came up a few times. V usage is TRBV7-2 and J usage is TRBJ1-1, with TRBD1 matching 7 bases. CDR1 SGHTA and CDR2 FQGNSA come from the germline V gene. This CDR3 is built from 16 residues. V lost 6 bases, J lost 4 bases, and 14 bases stayed unmatched. The CDR3 sequence is CASSPSTDRAFTEAFF. The CDR3 coding sequence is TGTGCCAGCAGTCCATCAACCGACAGGGCTTTCACTGAAGCTTTCTTT. Supplemented by reference TRBV7-2 and TRBJ1-1, the full variable domain reads GAGVSQSPSNKVTEKGKDVELRCDPISGHTALYWYRQSLGQGLEFLIYFQGNSAPDKSGLPSDRFSAERTGGSVSTLTIQRTQQEDSAVYLCASSPSTDRAFTEAFFGQGTRLTVV.